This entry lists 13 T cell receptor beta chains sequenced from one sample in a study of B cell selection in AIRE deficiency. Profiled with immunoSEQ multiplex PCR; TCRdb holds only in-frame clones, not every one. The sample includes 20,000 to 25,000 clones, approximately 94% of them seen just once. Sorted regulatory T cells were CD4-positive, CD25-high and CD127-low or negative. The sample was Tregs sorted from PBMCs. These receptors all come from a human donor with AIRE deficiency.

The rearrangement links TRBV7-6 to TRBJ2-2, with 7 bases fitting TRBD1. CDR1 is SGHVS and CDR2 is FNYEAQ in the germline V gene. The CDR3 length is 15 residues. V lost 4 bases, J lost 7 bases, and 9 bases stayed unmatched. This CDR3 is CASSSGQVVSGELFF. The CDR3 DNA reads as TGTGCCAGCAGCTCCGGACAGGTGGTTAGCGGGGAGCTGTTTTTT.

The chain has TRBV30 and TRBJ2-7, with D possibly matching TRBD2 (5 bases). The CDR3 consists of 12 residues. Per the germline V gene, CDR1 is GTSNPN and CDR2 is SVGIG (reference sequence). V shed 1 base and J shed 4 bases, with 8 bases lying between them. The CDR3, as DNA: TGTGCCTGGAGTGCGTCGGGGTACGAGCAGTACTTC. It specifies CAWSASGYEQYF.

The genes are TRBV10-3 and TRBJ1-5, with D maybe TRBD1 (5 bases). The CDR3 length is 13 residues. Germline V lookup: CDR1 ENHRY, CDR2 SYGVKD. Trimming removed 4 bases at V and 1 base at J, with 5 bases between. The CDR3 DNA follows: TGTGCCATCAGTGGACAGAGCAATCAGCCCCAGCATTTT. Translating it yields CAISGQSNQPQHF.

CDR3 DNA: TGCGCCAGCAGCCAAGAGCCGGGACTAGCGAGCTACGAGCAGTACTTC. Translation gives CASSQEPGLASYEQYF. V gene TRBV4-1 combines with J gene TRBJ2-7, with TRBD2 matching 10 bases. In germline, CDR1 is MGHRA, CDR2 YSYEKL. This CDR3 has 16 residues. V lost 0 bases to trimming and J lost 3 bases; unmatched junction nucleotides: 5.

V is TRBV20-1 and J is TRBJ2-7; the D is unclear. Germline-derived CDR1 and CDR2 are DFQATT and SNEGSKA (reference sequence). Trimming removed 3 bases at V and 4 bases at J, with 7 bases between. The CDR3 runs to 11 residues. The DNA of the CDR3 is TGCAGTGCTAGCTCCTTATACGAGCAGTACTTC. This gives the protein CSASSLYEQYF.

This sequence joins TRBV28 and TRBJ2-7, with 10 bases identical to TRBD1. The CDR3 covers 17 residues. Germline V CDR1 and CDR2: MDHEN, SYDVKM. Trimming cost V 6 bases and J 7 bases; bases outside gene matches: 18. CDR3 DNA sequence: TGTGCCAGCAGCCTACCGACAGGGGGCGGTTTGTCTAGGGAGCAGTACTTC. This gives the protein CASSLPTGGGLSREQYF.

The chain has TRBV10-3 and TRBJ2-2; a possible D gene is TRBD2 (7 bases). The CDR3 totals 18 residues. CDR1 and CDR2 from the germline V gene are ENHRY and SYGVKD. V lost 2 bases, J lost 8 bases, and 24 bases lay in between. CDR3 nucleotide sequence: TGTGCCATCAGTGAGCCCCTGGGGGCGGGAGTGGAATATGGGGAGCTGTTTTTT. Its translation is CAISEPLGAGVEYGELFF.

The CDR3 sequence: CASRQLANYGYTF. The DNA for the CDR3 is TGTGCCAGTCGACAGTTAGCTAACTATGGCTACACCTTC. The chain joins TRBV28 to TRBJ1-2, with D possibly TRBD1 on 5 matching bases. Trimming took 9 bases from V and 0 from J, leaving 11 bases between them. The CDR3 is 13 amino acids. Germline CDR1 reads MDHEN; CDR2 reads SYDVKM.

CDR3 protein: CASSAYNSNQPQHF. DNA for the CDR3: TGTGCCAGTAGTGCTTACAACAGCAATCAGCCCCAGCATTTT. J is TRBJ1-5 and V is TRBV19; D is unresolved. V was pared by 5 bases and J by 1 base, with 9 bases between. Germline values: CDR1 LNHDA, CDR2 SQIVND (reference sequence). The CDR3 spans 14 residues.

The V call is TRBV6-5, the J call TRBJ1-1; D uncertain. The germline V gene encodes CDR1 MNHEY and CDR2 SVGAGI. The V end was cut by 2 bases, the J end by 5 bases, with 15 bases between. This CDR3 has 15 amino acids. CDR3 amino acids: CASSYRTPSGTEAFF. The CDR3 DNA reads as TGTGCCAGCAGTTACAGGACCCCCTCGGGGACTGAAGCTTTCTTT.

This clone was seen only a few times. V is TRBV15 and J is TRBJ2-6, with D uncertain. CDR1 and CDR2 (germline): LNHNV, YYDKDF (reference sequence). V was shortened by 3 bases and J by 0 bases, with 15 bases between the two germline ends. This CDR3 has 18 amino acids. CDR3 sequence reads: CATSRRLRDVSGANVLTF. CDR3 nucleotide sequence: TGTGCCACCAGCAGGCGCCTAAGAGATGTCTCTGGGGCCAACGTCCTGACTTTC.

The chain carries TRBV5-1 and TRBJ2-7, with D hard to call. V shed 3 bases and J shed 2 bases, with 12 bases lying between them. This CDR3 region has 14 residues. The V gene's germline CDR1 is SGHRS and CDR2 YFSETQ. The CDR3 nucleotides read TGCGCCAGCAGCTCGAAAGGGCCAACCTACGAGCAGTACTTC. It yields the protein CASSSKGPTYEQYF.

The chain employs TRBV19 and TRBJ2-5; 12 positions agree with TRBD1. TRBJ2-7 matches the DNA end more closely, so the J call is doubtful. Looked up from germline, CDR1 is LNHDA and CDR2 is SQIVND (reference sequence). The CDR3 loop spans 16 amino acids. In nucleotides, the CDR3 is TGTGCCAGTAGTAATCGGGGGACAGGGGGCTTGAACGAGCAGTACTTC. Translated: CASSNRGTGGLNEQYF.